The entry below gives a single T cell receptor beta chain sequence along with its context. What it binds is unknown. Libraries were prepared by immunoSEQ multiplex PCR; TCRdb keeps only in-frame clonotypes and omits some of them. This table holds 90,000 to 130,000 clones, 65% to 85% found once. The CDR3 covers 13 residues. Germline V gene data show CDR1 as MNHEY and CDR2 as SVGAGI. V was pared by 2 bases and J by 1 base, with 5 bases between. The source of the sample is a study of T cell responses to AZD1222 COVID-19 vaccine. Broader study findings: The study found vaccine-associated CD4 TCRs spanning spike, dominant at 160-218 and 743-854. The study sampled repertoires only after the peak T cell response. A rise in Spike-specific TCR breadth and depth followed two AZD1222 doses.

The source was peripheral blood, collected on day 0 of AZD1222 vaccination. The rearrangement uses TRBV6-5 and TRBJ1-1; D not certain. The receptor comes from an adult in good health. CDR3 coding DNA: TGTGCCAGCAGTTACATGAGGAACACTGAAGCTTTCTTT. Its protein product is CASSYMRNTEAFF.